The 19 T cell receptor beta chains below come from one sample, sequenced in a study of T cell changes during pregnancy in multiple sclerosis (dated by TCRdb to about 2019). The library was made by the immunoSEQ multiplex PCR assay. This is the immuneACCESS table as TCRdb keeps it, with only in-frame sequences that have V and J called. A part of the clones is gone; compared with another copy, unresolved V genes explain less than half, and the rest is unexplained. A total of over 50,000 clones appear in this sample, around 90% of them only once. The ten most abundant clones make up around 0.85% of the sample. The material was peripheral blood, obtained in the first trimester of pregnancy. The receptors come from a female donor in good health, enrolled as a control in a pregnancy study.

This clone was observed once. V usage is TRBV2 and J usage is TRBJ2-7; D might be TRBD1 (5 bases). CDR3 length: 13 amino acids. V was cut by 5 bases and J by 4 bases, with 12 bases left in between. From germline, CDR1 is SNHLY and CDR2 FYNNEI. As DNA, the CDR3 is TGTGCCAGCAGTTGGAGACAGAAATACGAGCAGTACTTC. Protein sequence: CASSWRQKYEQYF.

This clone came up once. J is TRBJ2-3 and V is TRBV9; 8 bases map to TRBD2. The V gene's germline CDR1 is SGDLS and CDR2 YYNGEE. The V gene end was trimmed by 2 bases and the J gene end by 4 bases; junction bases not matched to a gene: 3. This CDR3 region has 14 residues. CDR3 amino acids: CASSVRGGADTQYF. CDR3 coding DNA: TGTGCCAGCAGCGTTCGGGGGGGCGCAGATACGCAGTATTTT.

This chain joins TRBV29-1 and TRBJ2-1, with 8 bases identical to TRBD1. Germline CDR1 is SQVTM and CDR2 is ANQGSEA. After removal of 5 bases from V and 1 base from J, the junction contained 10 bases not matched to a gene. The CDR3 totals 16 residues. The CDR3 region is CSVNRQGLGSYNEQFF. The DNA for the CDR3 is TGCAGCGTTAACCGACAGGGGCTCGGGTCCTACAATGAGCAGTTCTTC.

CDR3 loop: CASSLTGSGEQFF. CDR3 nucleotide sequence: TGTGCCAGCAGCTTGACAGGGTCGGGCGAGCAGTTCTTC. The chain couples TRBV11-2 to TRBJ2-1; 7 bases fit TRBD1. The CDR3 totals 13 residues. The ends lost 3 bases at V and 10 bases at J; junction bases unmatched: 6. Per germline, CDR1 SGHAT and CDR2 FQNNGV.

This rearrangement joins TRBV11-3 to TRBJ2-7; 7 nucleotides match TRBD1. CDR1 and CDR2 from the germline V gene are SGHNT and YENEEA. With V trimmed by 5 bases and J by 7 bases, 17 bases remained unmatched. The CDR3 consists of 16 residues. The CDR3 DNA reads as TGTGCCAGCAGCAACCAAGACAGGGAGACGTCCTGGGAGCAGTACTTC. Protein: CASSNQDRETSWEQYF. The full variable domain, with the rest looked up from reference TRBV11-3 and TRBJ2-7, is EAGVVQSPRYKIIEKKQPVAFWCNPISGHNTLYWYLQNLGQGPELLIRYENEEAVDDSQLPKDRFSAERLKGVDSTLKIQPAELGDSAVYLCASSNQDRETSWEQYFGPGTRLTVT.

V and J are TRBV9 and TRBJ1-1, with 7 positions matching TRBD1. This CDR3 comprises 15 residues. Germline CDR1 reads SGDLS; CDR2 reads YYNGEE. J was trimmed by 1 base and V by 4 bases; bases with no gene match: 7. In DNA, the CDR3 is TGTGCCAGCAGCCCGAGACAGGGAAGGAACACTGAAGCTTTCTTT. Encoded protein: CASSPRQGRNTEAFF.

This clone was observed a single time. This sequence joins TRBV2 and TRBJ1-3; possibly TRBD1 for D (5 bases). Germline lookup yields CDR1 SNHLY and CDR2 FYNNEI. This CDR3 spans 16 amino acids. V lost 3 bases and J lost 3, with 15 bases in between. The CDR3 coding sequence is TGTGCCAGCAGTGATTCCCCACAGGCCTATGGAAACACCATATATTTT. Translated, it gives CASSDSPQAYGNTIYF.

This clone was seen only once. The genes are TRBV11-2 and TRBJ2-1; 12 nucleotides line up with TRBD2. Germline CDR1 is SGHAT and CDR2 is FQNNGV. This CDR3 has 13 amino acids. Losses at the gene ends were 5 bases for V and 9 bases for J; bases not matched to a gene: 2. The CDR3 is CASSLAGGREQFF. CDR3 nucleotides: TGTGCCAGCAGCCTAGCGGGGGGGCGTGAGCAGTTCTTC.

V is TRBV5-1 and J is TRBJ2-3; perhaps TRBD2 as D (6 bases). There are 18 residues in the CDR3. The V gene lost 0 bases and the J gene lost 0 bases, with 17 bases spanning the gap. Germline lookup yields CDR1 SGHRS and CDR2 YFSETQ. CDR3 region: CASSLAGFGAGSTDTQYF. DNA for the CDR3: TGCGCCAGCAGCTTGGCCGGGTTTGGGGCGGGGAGCACAGATACGCAGTATTTT.

The genes are TRBV6-5 and TRBJ2-7; 7 nucleotides agree with TRBD1. In germline, CDR1 is MNHEY, CDR2 SVGAGI. V lost 6 bases and J lost 3; bases outside the gene matches: 2. This CDR3 spans 12 amino acids. The CDR3 here is CASSRQGYEQYF. In DNA form, the CDR3 reads TGTGCCAGCAGCCGACAGGGCTACGAGCAGTACTTC.

The gene calls are TRBV9 and TRBJ2-1; D may be TRBD1 (6 bases). CDR3 length: 16 residues. With 0 bases removed from V and 0 bases from J, the gap between germline ends came to 10 bases. Germline assignment: CDR1 SGDLS and CDR2 YYNGEE. CDR3 nucleotide sequence: TGTGCCAGCAGCGTAGCTAGCAGGGGCTCCTACAATGAGCAGTTCTTC. Its protein product is CASSVASRGSYNEQFF. The whole variable domain, remainder taken from reference TRBV9 and TRBJ2-1, is DSGVTQTPKHLITATGQRVTLRCSPRSGDLSVYWYQQSLDQGLQFLIQYYNGEERAKGNILERFSAQQFPDLHSELNLSSLELGDSALYFCASSVASRGSYNEQFFGPGTRLTVL.

The chain employs TRBV10-3 and TRBJ1-1; D call uncertain. Germline V gene lookup returns CDR1 ENHRY and CDR2 SYGVKD. The length of the CDR3 is 13 residues. Trimming pared 3 bases from V and 3 bases from J, leaving 8 bases between. The CDR3 DNA follows: TGTGCCATCAGTGATGCGGGTTACACTGAAGCTTTCTTT. This sequence encodes CAISDAGYTEAFF.

The rearrangement links TRBV6-6 to TRBJ2-1, with TRBD1 matching over 7 bases. The CDR3 is 16 residues long. V lost 0 bases, J lost 4 bases, and 6 bases stayed unmatched. The germline V gene has CDR1 MNHNY and CDR2 SVGAGI (reference sequence). CDR3 coding DNA: TGTGCCAGCAGTTACTCGGGACAGATGGCTTACAATGAGCAGTTCTTC. It is translated as CASSYSGQMAYNEQFF.

The chain joins TRBV6-5 to TRBJ2-2, with D unresolved. Trimming took off 8 bases at V and 5 bases at J, with 9 bases between the two ends. CDR3 length: 12 amino acids. CDR1 is MNHEY and CDR2 is SVGAGI in the germline V gene. The CDR3 here is CASLSSTGELFF. CDR3 sequence (DNA): TGTGCCAGCCTTTCTAGTACCGGGGAGCTGTTTTTT.

CDR3 sequence: CASSLWRAEAFF. The CDR3 bases are TGTGCCAGCAGTTTATGGCGGGCTGAAGCTTTCTTT. The chain carries TRBV6-6 and TRBJ1-1; D is ambiguous. Trimming pared 4 bases from V and 6 bases from J, leaving 9 bases between. CDR3 length: 12 amino acids. Per germline, CDR1 MNHNY and CDR2 SVGAGI (reference sequence).

In DNA form, the CDR3 reads TGTGCCAGCAGTGAACTAGCGGGGTCCTACAATGAGCAGTTCTTC. Amino acids: CASSELAGSYNEQFF. This chain joins TRBV2 and TRBJ2-1; 9 bases align to TRBD2. The ends lost 2 bases at V and 1 base at J; junction bases unmatched: 0. This CDR3 spans 15 amino acids. CDR1 is SNHLY, CDR2 FYNNEI, per germline. The variable domain in full, with the rest retrieved from reference TRBV2 and TRBJ2-1, is EPEVTQTPSHQVTQMGQEVILRCVPISNHLYFYWYRQILGQKVEFLVSFYNNEISEKSEIFDDQFSVERPDGSNFTLKIRSTKLEDSAMYFCASSELAGSYNEQFFGPGTRLTVL.

The chain employs TRBV9 and TRBJ2-7; D may be TRBD2 (7 bases). V was shortened by 0 bases and J by 2 bases, with 15 bases between the two germline ends. Germline CDR1 reads SGDLS; CDR2 reads YYNGEE. The CDR3 spans 16 residues. The CDR3 DNA reads as TGTGCCAGCAGCGTAGATCTGCGGGGGCGGACCTACGAGCAGTACTTC. The encoded protein is CASSVDLRGRTYEQYF.

CDR3 protein: CASNSGQVSYEQYF. DNA for the CDR3: TGTGCCAGCAATTCTGGACAGGTGAGCTACGAGCAGTACTTC. The chain is built from TRBV6-1 and TRBJ2-7; 7 nucleotides match TRBD1. The CDR3 is made up of 14 amino acids. The V gene's germline CDR1 is MNHNS and CDR2 SASEGT. V shed 7 bases, J shed 3 bases, and the junction held 9 bases outside the gene matches.

The V call is TRBV7-8, the J call TRBJ2-1; TRBD2 is a possible D gene (7 bases). The CDR3 consists of 17 residues. Germline CDR1 SGHVS, CDR2 FQNEAQ. Trimming took off 0 bases at V and 2 bases at J, with 14 bases between the two ends. The CDR3 loop is CASSLARSGGPYNEQFF. The CDR3 nucleotides are TGTGCCAGCAGCTTAGCCCGGTCGGGGGGCCCCTACAATGAGCAGTTCTTC.